Each of the 15 T cell receptor beta chains below was sequenced from the same sample in a study of shared clonotypes between healthy human individuals. The table came from immunoSEQ multiplex PCR; TCRdb's copy has only in-frame clones and leaves some out. The sample has around 500,000 clones, about 76% seen once; the top ten hold less than 15%. Sequencing input: PBMCs. Receptors were obtained from a woman aged 40 to 49 in good health. Some clones in this sample may be carry-over from other donors' samples.

CDR3 sequence reads: CASSLWFSDTQYF. In nucleotides, the CDR3 is TGTGCCAGCAGTTTATGGTTTTCGGATACGCAGTATTTT. The gene calls are TRBV27 and TRBJ2-3; no firm D call. V lost 1 base, J lost 6 bases, and 8 bases lay in between. Germline V gene sequence: CDR1 MNHEY, CDR2 SMNVEV (reference sequence). This CDR3 is built from 13 residues.

The CDR3 DNA is TGTGCCAGCTCAAGTGAAAGGGGTGGCTCCTACGAGCAGTACTTC. Translating gives CASSSERGGSYEQYF. This sequence joins TRBV18 and TRBJ2-7; a possible D gene is TRBD1 (5 bases). Trimming left V 5 bases short and J 0 bases short, with 14 bases between. The CDR3 spans 15 residues. Per the germline V gene, CDR1 is KGHSH and CDR2 is LQKENI.

The V call is TRBV28, the J call TRBJ2-3; D might be TRBD2 (7 bases). From germline, CDR1 is MDHEN and CDR2 SYDVKM. The CDR3 is made up of 17 amino acids. Trimming pared 1 base from V and 6 bases from J, leaving 20 bases between. CDR3 DNA: TGTGCCAGCAGTTTATTGGTGGAGGGGGGGATTTTCGATACGCAGTATTTT. It is translated as CASSLLVEGGIFDTQYF.

This clone has only a few counts. For the CDR3, the DNA is TGTGCCAGCAGCCCAGGGACAGGGGGCGCCAGGTCCTACGAGCAGTACTTC. Protein sequence: CASSPGTGGARSYEQYF. The chain is built from TRBV25-1 and TRBJ2-7; 12 nucleotides match TRBD1. The V segment lost 6 bases and the J segment 1 base; nucleotides outside the gene matches: 10. Germline CDR1 MGHDK, CDR2 SYGVNS. This CDR3 is built from 17 residues.

This clone has a single count. V is TRBV7-7 and J is TRBJ1-2, with 9 bases aligning to TRBD1. This CDR3 has 17 amino acids. Per germline, CDR1 SSHAT and CDR2 FNYEAQ (reference sequence). V shed 1 base, J shed 6 bases, and the junction held 12 bases outside the gene matches. For the CDR3, the DNA is TGTGCCAGCAGCTTAGTGGGGGACCGGGACAGGGATAATGGCTACACCTTC. Translating it yields CASSLVGDRDRDNGYTF.

Concerning this clone itself: The sample holds other DNA sequences that translate to the same CDR3. This sequence joins TRBV6-5 and TRBJ2-1, with D uncertain. The germline CDR1 and CDR2 sequences are MNHEY and SVGAGI. CDR3 length: 14 residues. V lost 0 bases and J 7 bases, leaving 10 bases between the germline ends. The CDR3 reads CASSYSGGSNEQFF. The CDR3 DNA is TGTGCCAGCAGTTACTCTGGTGGATCGAATGAGCAGTTCTTC.

The genes are TRBV15 and TRBJ1-2; tentative D call: TRBD1 (5 bases). The CDR3 consists of 17 residues. V was trimmed by 5 bases and J by 0 bases, leaving 19 bases between them. Germline assignment: CDR1 LNHNV and CDR2 YYDKDF (reference sequence). The CDR3 is CATSGKQDPSSNYGYTF. The CDR3 DNA reads TGTGCCACCAGCGGCAAACAGGATCCCTCATCTAACTATGGCTACACCTTC.

The V gene is TRBV25-1, the J gene TRBJ1-2; D is uncertain. The CDR3 contains 14 residues. CDR1 is MGHDK and CDR2 is SYGVNS in the germline V gene. V was clipped by 4 bases and J by 4 bases, with 13 bases between them. The CDR3 region has the DNA TGTGCCAGCAGTGTCGCCGGATCCCTCTATGGCTACACCTTC. Its protein is CASSVAGSLYGYTF.

V and J are TRBV29-1 and TRBJ1-1, with D maybe TRBD1 (6 bases). The CDR3 has 14 residues. Germline CDR1 SQVTM, CDR2 ANQGSEA. Trimming removed 7 bases from V and 6 bases from J, with 21 bases in between. The CDR3 here is CSASAAAGVAEAFF. The DNA for the CDR3 is TGCAGCGCTTCTGCCGCCGCAGGGGTGGCTGAAGCTTTCTTT.

This clone was detected a few times. Other DNA sequences in this specimen translate into the identical CDR3. This chain joins TRBV9 and TRBJ1-1; the D is unclear. The ends were cut back, 0 bases at V and 3 bases at J, with 6 bases in the middle. The germline CDR1 and CDR2 sequences are SGDLS and YYNGEE. The CDR3 consists of 13 residues. CDR3 DNA sequence: TGTGCCAGCAGCGTAGCAAGGGACACTGAAGCTTTCTTT. It translates to CASSVARDTEAFF.

CDR3 nucleotides: TGTGCCAGCTCACCAACGGGGCAAGCGGAGACCCAGTACTTC. Amino acids: CASSPTGQAETQYF. The V gene is TRBV18, the J gene TRBJ2-5; perhaps D is TRBD1 or TRBD2 (5 bases each). CDR3 length: 14 amino acids. V was shortened by 2 bases and J by 5 bases, with 12 bases between the two germline ends. Germline loops: CDR1 KGHSH, CDR2 LQKENI.

V usage is TRBV28 and J usage is TRBJ2-5, with D uncertain. The V end was cut by 5 bases, the J end by 2 bases, with 12 bases between. This CDR3 comprises 14 residues. Germline V gene sequence: CDR1 MDHEN, CDR2 SYDVKM. The CDR3 nucleotides read TGTGCCAGCAGTCCAGGACCTATACAAGAGACCCAGTACTTC. This codes for CASSPGPIQETQYF.

This clone occurred many times. Other DNA sequences in the same sample also yield this CDR3. This chain links TRBV18 with TRBJ2-5; D not resolved. CDR3 length equals 12 residues. Trimming took off 1 base at V and 2 bases at J, with 2 bases between the two ends. Per germline, CDR1 KGHSH and CDR2 LQKENI. In DNA, the CDR3 is TGTGCCAGCTCACCACGACAAGAGACCCAGTACTTC. It yields the protein CASSPRQETQYF.

This clone was found a few times. V is TRBV28 and J is TRBJ2-7; D could derive from TRBD1 or TRBD2 (7 bases each). There are 16 residues in the CDR3. Germline lookup yields CDR1 MDHEN and CDR2 SYDVKM. With 6 bases removed from V and 5 bases from J, the gap between germline ends came to 23 bases. The CDR3 loop is CASSPGGTVAGHEQYF. The CDR3 DNA reads TGTGCCAGCAGCCCCGGGGGGACAGTGGCCGGCCACGAGCAGTACTTC.

CDR3 sequence reads: CASSPPGLNTQYF. The CDR3, as DNA: TGTGCCAGCAGTCCCCCGGGACTAAATACGCAGTATTTT. The rearrangement uses TRBV6-5 and TRBJ2-3; 7 nucleotides align to TRBD2. CDR3 length: 13 residues. The ends lost 5 bases at V and 7 bases at J; junction bases unmatched: 6. Per the germline V gene, CDR1 is MNHEY and CDR2 is SVGAGI.